This T cell receptor beta chain was recovered during a study of blood T cell repertoires in COVID-19. In the authors' workflow: From reference gene primer amplification, estimates of nucleated cell counts were derived. Assay: immunoSEQ multiplex PCR; the TCRdb copy retains only in-frame clones and omits some. The DNA gave D and trimming, while V, J and clone size come from that table. The top ten clones hold 10% to 15% of a sample with about 220,000 clones, 75% to 85% of them seen once. This CDR3 contains 17 residues. The V and J ends lost 1 base and 9 bases respectively, with 19 bases between them. The germline gives CDR1 MGHRA, CDR2 YSYEKL.

This TCR was sampled from a human donor in a cohort sampled during active COVID-19. Source material: peripheral blood. The chain combines TRBV4-1 with TRBJ1-6, with D perhaps matching TRBD1 (6 bases). CDR3 bases: TGCGCCAGCAGCCAAGTCCAGACAGGCCGCTTGCCTTCACCCCTCCACTTT. It yields the protein CASSQVQTGRLPSPLHF.